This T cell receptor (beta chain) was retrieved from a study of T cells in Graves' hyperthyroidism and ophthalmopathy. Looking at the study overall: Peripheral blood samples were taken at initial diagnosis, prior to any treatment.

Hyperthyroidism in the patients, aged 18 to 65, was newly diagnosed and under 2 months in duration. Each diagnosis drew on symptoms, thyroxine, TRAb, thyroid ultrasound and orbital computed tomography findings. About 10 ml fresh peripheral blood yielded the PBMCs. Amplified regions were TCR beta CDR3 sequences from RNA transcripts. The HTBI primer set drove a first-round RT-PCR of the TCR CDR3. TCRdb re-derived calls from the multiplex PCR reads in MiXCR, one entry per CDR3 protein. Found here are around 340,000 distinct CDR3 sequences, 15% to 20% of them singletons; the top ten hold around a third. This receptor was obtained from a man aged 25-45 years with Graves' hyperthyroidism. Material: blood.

The CDR3, as DNA: TGCGCCAGCAGCTTGGGGGGACAAGGGGAACTCTATGGCTACACCTTC. It is translated as CASSLGGQGELYGYTF. This chain connects TRBV5-1 to TRBJ1-2; D is perhaps TRBD1 (6 bases). Germline CDR1 reads SGHRS; CDR2 reads YFSETQ. This CDR3 spans 16 amino acids. Trimming removed 0 bases at V and 4 bases at J, with 16 bases between.